This T cell receptor beta chain was recovered during a study of CD8 T cells in Susac syndrome. A quantity of about 0.45 to 1 ug RNA underwent reverse transcription using random hexamers. TCRdb re-derived calls from the immunoSEQ multiplex PCR reads in MiXCR, one entry per CDR3 protein. The table shows over 80,000 distinct CDR3 sequences, with around 93% occurring only once. Trimming shortened V by 7 bases and J by 2 bases, and 14 bases separated the two germline ends. Germline V gene lookup returns CDR1 LNHDA and CDR2 SQIVND (reference sequence). The CDR3 has 15 residues. The source of this sequence is a human donor in good health. The V call is TRBV19, the J call TRBJ2-2; a weak D match, TRBD1 (6 bases). The sequenced material came from CD8+ T cells from PBMCs. CDR3 nucleotides: TGTGCCAGTAACAACAGGGAAACAAACACCGGGGAGCTGTTTTTT. As protein: CASNNRETNTGELFF.